The 17 T cell receptor beta chains listed next were all sequenced from one sample in a study of beta chain features in type 1 diabetes. Findings of the study overall: TCRB CDR3s were moderately but significantly shorter in Type 1 diabetes patients in all four CD4+ subsets.

The sequenced template was cDNA made from the entire isolated RNA. The repertoire was sequenced with immunoSEQ multiplex PCR; TCRdb's copy has only in-frame clones and lacks some. The sample shows roughly 220,000 clones, 15% to 20% of them seen only once. These receptors' antigens are unknown. The material sequenced was naive CD4+ T cells from blood. The receptors derive from a man aged 25-45 years with type 1 diabetes.

The chain combines TRBV30 with TRBJ2-2; the D is unclear. This CDR3 comprises 15 residues. Germline values: CDR1 GTSNPN, CDR2 SVGIG (reference sequence). Trimming cost V 0 bases and J 0 bases, with 8 bases left between them. CDR3 region: CAWSVLYSNTGELFF. DNA of the CDR3: TGTGCCTGGAGTGTACTTTACTCGAACACCGGGGAGCTGTTTTTT.

The chain employs TRBV4-2 and TRBJ2-7; 7 bases align to TRBD2. V shed 0 bases, J shed 6 bases, and the junction held 17 bases outside the gene matches. Germline values: CDR1 LGHNA, CDR2 YNFKEQ. This CDR3 is 18 amino acids long. CDR3: CASSQDRKRDPTPGEQYF. The CDR3 region has the DNA TGTGCCAGCAGCCAAGATAGGAAGCGGGATCCCACTCCGGGCGAGCAGTACTTC.

This clone has a handful of counts. J is TRBJ1-1 and V is TRBV6-1; tentative D call: TRBD1 (5 bases). The CDR3 spans 12 residues. Looked up from germline, CDR1 is MNHNS and CDR2 is SASEGT. The CDR3 DNA reads as TGTGCTATTAAGTTAGGGGTACCTGAAGCTTTCTTT. Residues: CAIKLGVPEAFF.

This clone came up a few times. V and J are TRBV29-1 and TRBJ2-1; D might be TRBD2 (6 bases). Trimming stripped 2 bases from V and 2 bases from J, with 13 bases between. Germline-derived CDR1 and CDR2 are SQVTM and ANQGSEA. This CDR3 spans 15 amino acids. CDR3 nucleotide sequence: TGCAGCGTTGAATCGGAGGAGGGAACCTACAATGAGCAGTTCTTC. Translated: CSVESEEGTYNEQFF.

This clone turned up a few times. The rearrangement joins TRBV29-1 to TRBJ2-5; no firm D call. V was trimmed by 4 bases and J by 5 bases, leaving 14 bases between them. Germline V gene data show CDR1 as SQVTM and CDR2 as ANQGSEA. There are 13 residues in the CDR3. CDR3 in DNA: TGCAGCGTTGCACTCTCCCAAGGGGAGACCCAGTACTTC. Its protein is CSVALSQGETQYF. Using reference TRBV29-1 and TRBJ2-5 for the parts outside the CDR3, the full variable domain is SAVISQKPSRDICQRGTSLTIQCQVDSQVTMMFWYRQQPGQSLTLIATANQGSEATYESGFVIDKFPISRPNLTFSTLTVSNMSPEDSSIYLCSVALSQGETQYFGPGTRLLVL.

This clone was detected only a few times. The chain uses TRBV29-1 and TRBJ1-2; TRBD1 is a possible D gene (6 bases). The CDR3 is made up of 14 amino acids. Per germline, CDR1 SQVTM and CDR2 ANQGSEA. V lost 4 bases, J lost 3 bases, and 15 bases lay in between. The CDR3: CSVGVTGRDYGYTF. CDR3 coding DNA: TGCAGCGTTGGGGTTACAGGGAGAGACTATGGCTACACCTTC.

The V gene is TRBV11-3, the J gene TRBJ2-3; 10 positions match TRBD2. In germline, CDR1 is SGHNT, CDR2 YENEEA. The CDR3 loop spans 16 amino acids. The V and J ends lost 5 bases and 2 bases, in that order; junction bases with no gene match: 7. Here the CDR3 reads CASSQGLAIYTDTQYF. CDR3 DNA: TGTGCCAGCAGCCAGGGACTAGCGATTTACACAGATACGCAGTATTTT.

This rearrangement joins TRBV7-2 to TRBJ1-5; 7 positions match TRBD1. Looked up from germline, CDR1 is SGHTA and CDR2 is FQGNSA. J gave up 3 bases and V 2 bases, and 7 bases lay outside the gene matches. The CDR3 loop spans 16 amino acids. The CDR3 nucleotides read TGTGCCAGCAGCTTACTCGGGACAGAGTTCAATCAGCCCCAGCATTTT. Residues: CASSLLGTEFNQPQHF.

The J gene is TRBJ2-1, the V gene TRBV13, with a possible D match to TRBD2 (6 bases). The germline V gene encodes CDR1 PRHDT and CDR2 FYEKMQ (reference sequence). V lost 0 bases, J lost 10 bases, and 13 bases lay in between. This CDR3 comprises 14 residues. CDR3 DNA: TGTGCCAGCAGCTTAGGGACTAGAAGGATGGAGCAGTTCTTC. Encoded protein: CASSLGTRRMEQFF.

This clone was detected a few times. The chain combines TRBV4-1 with TRBJ1-2, with D unclear. CDR3 length: 15 amino acids. The V gene's germline CDR1 is MGHRA and CDR2 YSYEKL. With 1 base removed from V and 2 bases from J, the gap between germline ends came to 11 bases. This CDR3 is CASSQGWQENYGYTF. CDR3 DNA sequence: TGCGCCAGCAGCCAAGGGTGGCAGGAGAACTATGGCTACACCTTC.

The table lists this clone with a few counts. The chain uses TRBV29-1 and TRBJ1-5; a weak D match, TRBD1 (5 bases). This CDR3 contains 13 residues. The germline CDR1 and CDR2 sequences are SQVTM and ANQGSEA. V shed 6 bases and J shed 7 bases, with 16 bases lying between them. The CDR3 region is CSVGEGVGQPQHF. CDR3 sequence (DNA): TGCAGCGTCGGCGAAGGGGTAGGACAGCCCCAGCATTTT.

This chain links TRBV5-1 with TRBJ2-7; D is possibly TRBD2 (6 bases). The CDR3 consists of 15 residues. Trimming took off 0 bases at V and 2 bases at J, with 12 bases between the two ends. Germline V lookup: CDR1 SGHRS, CDR2 YFSETQ. The CDR3 loop is CASSLVGTLTYEQYF. The CDR3 nucleotides read TGCGCCAGCAGCTTGGTGGGGACTCTCACCTACGAGCAGTACTTC.

In its sample, this clone was seen a few times. The chain has TRBV2 and TRBJ2-7; D call uncertain. Germline V gives CDR1 SNHLY, CDR2 FYNNEI. V was trimmed by 4 bases and J by 3 bases, leaving 10 bases between them. The CDR3 contains 13 residues. In DNA form, the CDR3 reads TGTGCCAGCAGTGTGAATCCCGGCTACGAGCAGTACTTC. This codes for CASSVNPGYEQYF. The whole variable domain, filled in from reference TRBV2 and TRBJ2-7, reads EPEVTQTPSHQVTQMGQEVILRCVPISNHLYFYWYRQILGQKVEFLVSFYNNEISEKSEIFDDQFSVERPDGSNFTLKIRSTKLEDSAMYFCASSVNPGYEQYFGPGTRLTVT.

This clone has just one count. CDR3 DNA: TGTGCCAGCACAAACGGGCAGGGTGCTGAGCAGTTCTTC. This encodes CASTNGQGAEQFF. The chain couples TRBV6-6 to TRBJ2-1; tentatively, D is TRBD1 (5 bases). Germline V gives CDR1 MNHNY, CDR2 SVGAGI (reference sequence). V was pared by 7 bases and J by 9 bases, with 16 bases between. The CDR3 loop spans 13 amino acids.

CDR3 nucleotide sequence: TGTGCCAGCAGTTACTCGAGACAGGACAGCACAGATACGCAGTATTTT. Residues: CASSYSRQDSTDTQYF. The chain links TRBV6-6 to TRBJ2-3, with D tentatively TRBD1 (6 bases). Germline V lookup: CDR1 MNHNY, CDR2 SVGAGI (reference sequence). This CDR3 has 16 amino acids. Trimming removed 0 bases at V and 0 bases at J, with 10 bases between.

This clone was picked up a small number of times. V is TRBV30 and J is TRBJ1-2; D is possibly TRBD1 (6 bases). Germline V gene lookup returns CDR1 GTSNPN and CDR2 SVGIG (reference sequence). The CDR3 length is 11 residues. V was trimmed by 7 bases and J by 4 bases, leaving 10 bases between them. CDR3 loop: CASTQGYGYTF. The DNA of the CDR3 is TGTGCCTCTACACAGGGCTATGGCTACACCTTC.

The chain joins TRBV5-4 to TRBJ1-2, with 7 nucleotides matching TRBD1. The germline V gene has CDR1 SGHNT and CDR2 YYREEE (reference sequence). With 2 bases clipped from V and 6 bases from J, the junction kept 4 bases outside the gene matches. This CDR3 has 13 residues. CDR3 residues: CASSFYRGDGYTF. The CDR3 nucleotides are TGTGCCAGCAGCTTTTACAGGGGAGATGGCTACACCTTC.